Listed here are 5 T cell receptor beta chains from one sample, sequenced in a study of blood T cell repertoires in COVID-19. Method: immunoSEQ multiplex PCR; TCRdb's copy keeps in-frame clones and lacks some. There are approximately 54,000 clones in the sample; around 88% occur only once, and around 15% lies in the top ten. Sequenced material: peripheral blood. The receptors were sampled from a human donor in a cohort sampled during active COVID-19.

This chain connects TRBV2 to TRBJ1-4; 9 nucleotides line up with TRBD1. The CDR3 runs 13 residues. Germline lookup yields CDR1 SNHLY and CDR2 FYNNEI. J lost 8 bases, V lost 6 bases, and 4 bases had no gene match. The CDR3 protein is CASRFGTGEKLFF. The CDR3 DNA sequence: TGTGCCAGCAGGTTCGGGACAGGGGAAAAACTGTTTTTT. The whole variable domain, remainder taken from reference TRBV2 and TRBJ1-4, is EPEVTQTPSHQVTQMGQEVILRCVPISNHLYFYWYRQILGQKVEFLVSFYNNEISEKSEIFDDQFSVERPDGSNFTLKIRSTKLEDSAMYFCASRFGTGEKLFFGSGTQLSVL.

For the CDR3, the DNA is TGTGCCAGCAGCTTGGCCACAAGGGACAGGGAGTCAGATACGCAGTATTTT. Its translation: CASSLATRDRESDTQYF. The chain employs TRBV5-8 and TRBJ2-3, with 9 bases aligning to TRBD1. The V and J ends lost 0 bases and 4 bases, in that order; junction bases with no gene match: 9. From germline, CDR1 is SGHTS and CDR2 YDEGEE. The CDR3 consists of 17 residues.

This clone was recorded only once. A read error may account for a junction end that differs from germline. The V and J genes are TRBV7-7 and TRBJ2-5, with D maybe TRBD1 (5 bases). The CDR3 extends over 15 amino acids. Germline V gene data show CDR1 as SSHAT and CDR2 as FNYEAQ (reference sequence). The CDR3, as DNA: TGTGCTAGCAGCTTAGGGGCCTGGTGGCAAGAGACCCAGTACTTC. As protein: CASSLGAWWQETQYF.

The chain employs TRBV24-1 and TRBJ2-1; 12 nucleotides match TRBD2. There are 14 residues in the CDR3. CDR1 and CDR2 from the germline V gene are KGHDR and SFDVKD. J lost 10 bases, V lost 5 bases, and 5 bases had no gene match. The CDR3 bases are TGTGCCACCAGTGGGACTAGCGGGATAGGGGAGCAGTTCTTC. Translating gives CATSGTSGIGEQFF.

The table lists this clone with a few counts. The CDR3 loop is CASSQDRGGNEKLFF. In nucleotides, the CDR3 is TGTGCCAGCAGCCAGGACAGGGGGGGAAATGAAAAACTGTTTTTT. The V gene is TRBV3-1 (or the pseudogene TRBV3-2), the J gene TRBJ1-4; 10 nucleotides align to TRBD1. The CDR3 is 15 residues long. V lost 3 bases and J lost 5; bases outside the gene matches: 3. Germline CDR1 and CDR2: LGHDT and YNNKEL (reference sequence).